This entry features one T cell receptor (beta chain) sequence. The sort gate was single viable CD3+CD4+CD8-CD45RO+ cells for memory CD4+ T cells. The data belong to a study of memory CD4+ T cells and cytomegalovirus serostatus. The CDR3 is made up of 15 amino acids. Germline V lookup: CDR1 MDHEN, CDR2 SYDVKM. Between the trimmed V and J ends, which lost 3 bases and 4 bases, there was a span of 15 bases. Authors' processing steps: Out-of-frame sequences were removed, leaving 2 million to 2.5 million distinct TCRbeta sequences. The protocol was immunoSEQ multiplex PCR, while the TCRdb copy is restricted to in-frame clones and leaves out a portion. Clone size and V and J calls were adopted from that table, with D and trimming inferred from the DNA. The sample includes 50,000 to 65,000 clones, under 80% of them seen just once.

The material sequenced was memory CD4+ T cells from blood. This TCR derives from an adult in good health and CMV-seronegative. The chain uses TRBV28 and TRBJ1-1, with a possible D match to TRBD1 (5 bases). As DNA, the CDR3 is TGTGCCAGCAGTTTCGTCGGGGGGTGGGGCACTGAAGCTTTCTTT. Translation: CASSFVGGWGTEAFF.